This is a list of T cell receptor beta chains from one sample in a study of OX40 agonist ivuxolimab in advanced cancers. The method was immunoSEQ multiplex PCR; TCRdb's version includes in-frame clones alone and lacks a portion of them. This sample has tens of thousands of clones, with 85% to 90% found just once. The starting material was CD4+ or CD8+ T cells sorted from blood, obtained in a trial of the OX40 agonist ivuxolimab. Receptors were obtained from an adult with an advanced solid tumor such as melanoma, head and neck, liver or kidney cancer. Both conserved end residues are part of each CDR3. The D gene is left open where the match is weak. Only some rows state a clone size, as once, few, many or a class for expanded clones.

CDR3 DNA: TGTGCCAGTAGTATTGGACCTAATGAAAAACTGTTTTTT
CDR3 protein: CASSIGPNEKLFF
clone size: NA
V gene: TRBV19
D gene: NA
J gene: TRBJ1-4

CDR3 DNA: TGTGCCAGCAGTTACCGGGGGCATCAGCCCCAGCATTTT
CDR3 protein: CASSYRGHQPQHF
clone size: NA
V gene: TRBV6-6
D gene: NA
J gene: TRBJ1-5

CDR3 DNA: TGTGCCAGCTCACCAACCGGGACAGGGGCCGCGGACACCATATATTTT
CDR3 protein: CASSPTGTGAADTIYF
clone size: NA
V gene: TRBV18
D gene: TRBD1
J gene: TRBJ1-3

CDR3 DNA: TGTGCCAGCGGTCACGGGAGCTCCTATAATTCACCCCTCCACTTT
CDR3 protein: CASGHGSSYNSPLHF
clone size: NA
V gene: TRBV6-5
D gene: NA
J gene: TRBJ1-6

CDR3 DNA: TGCGCCAGCAGTCATAGGGACAGCACCGGGGAGCTGTTTTTT
CDR3 protein: CASSHRDSTGELFF
clone size: NA
V gene: TRBV23-1
D gene: TRBD1
J gene: TRBJ2-2

CDR3 DNA: TGTGCCAGCAGTTACTCAGGGAGGTCCTACAATGAGCAGTTCTTC
CDR3 protein: CASSYSGRSYNEQFF
clone size: NA
V gene: TRBV6-5
D gene: NA
J gene: TRBJ2-1

CDR3 DNA: TGTGCCAGCAGCCAAGGGGTGAGCAGCCTTGTCTCTGGGGCCAACGTCCTGACTTTC
CDR3 protein: CASSQGVSSLVSGANVLTF
clone size: once
V gene: TRBV4-2
D gene: NA
J gene: TRBJ2-6

CDR3 DNA: TGTGCCACTTCGACCCGGGCCACTGGAAACACCATATATTTT
CDR3 protein: CATSTRATGNTIYF
clone size: few
V gene: TRBV6-5
D gene: NA
J gene: TRBJ1-3

CDR3 DNA: TGTGCCACCAGCAGAGGGGGGATTCGGGCGAACTATGGCTACACCTTC
CDR3 protein: CATSRGGIRANYGYTF
clone size: NA
V gene: TRBV15
D gene: NA
J gene: TRBJ1-2

CDR3 DNA: TGTGCCAGCAGCTTACGGGACAGGGGGGAGCAGTTCTTC
CDR3 protein: CASSLRDRGEQFF
clone size: NA
V gene: TRBV5-6
D gene: TRBD1
J gene: TRBJ2-1

CDR3 DNA: TGCGCCAGCAGCCCGTCCCCCCCGGGACAGCAAGAGACCCAGTACTTC
CDR3 protein: CASSPSPPGQQETQYF
clone size: NA
V gene: TRBV4-3
D gene: TRBD1
J gene: TRBJ2-5

CDR3 DNA: TGCGCCAGCAGCTTGGAAGTGGGGGCCGCCCCGGGAGAGCAGTACTTC
CDR3 protein: CASSLEVGAAPGEQYF
clone size: NA
V gene: TRBV5-1
D gene: NA
J gene: TRBJ2-7

CDR3 DNA: TGTGCCAGCAGTTTAGACCAACGCTACTATGGCTACACCTTC
CDR3 protein: CASSLDQRYYGYTF
clone size: NA
V gene: TRBV27
D gene: NA
J gene: TRBJ1-2

CDR3 DNA: TGTGCCAGCAGTGTTCCCAAGAAGGACTTCAATGAAAAACTGTTTTTT
CDR3 protein: CASSVPKKDFNEKLFF
clone size: NA
V gene: TRBV6-1
D gene: NA
J gene: TRBJ1-4

CDR3 DNA: TGTGCCAGCAGTTACGGACAGGGAAATCAGCCCCAGCATTTT
CDR3 protein: CASSYGQGNQPQHF
clone size: NA
V gene: TRBV6-6
D gene: TRBD1
J gene: TRBJ1-5

CDR3 DNA: TGTGCCAGCAGCTTAGGGTACCAAGAGACCCAGTACTTC
CDR3 protein: CASSLGYQETQYF
clone size: NA
V gene: TRBV7-3
D gene: NA
J gene: TRBJ2-5

CDR3 DNA: TGTGCCAGCAGTTTATTGGTACTACCCTACGAGCAGTACTTC
CDR3 protein: CASSLLVLPYEQYF
clone size: NA
V gene: TRBV28
D gene: NA
J gene: TRBJ2-7

CDR3 DNA: TGTGCCACAGCCTTACTTCCTAGCACAGATACGCAGTATTTT
CDR3 protein: CATALLPSTDTQYF
clone size: NA
V gene: TRBV6-1
D gene: NA
J gene: TRBJ2-3

CDR3 DNA: TGTGCCAGCAGCTCCCTAGTTGGACAATTCAATCAGCCCCAGCATTTT
CDR3 protein: CASSSLVGQFNQPQHF
clone size: NA
V gene: TRBV5-6
D gene: NA
J gene: TRBJ1-5

CDR3 DNA: TGTGCCAGCAGCTTCATCAAAGACACTGAAGCTTTCTTT
CDR3 protein: CASSFIKDTEAFF
clone size: NA
V gene: TRBV7-2
D gene: NA
J gene: TRBJ1-1

CDR3 DNA: TGTGCCAGCAACCCTGGCGGCCCATCCTACAATGAGCAGTTCTTC
CDR3 protein: CASNPGGPSYNEQFF
clone size: NA
V gene: TRBV9
D gene: NA
J gene: TRBJ2-1

CDR3 DNA: TGTGCCAGCAGCCGGGAGGACAGGGGGTACGAGCAGTACTTC
CDR3 protein: CASSREDRGYEQYF
clone size: once
V gene: TRBV6-6
D gene: TRBD1
J gene: TRBJ2-7

CDR3 DNA: TGTGCCAGCAGCCTCGATCCCCCGGGAGCTTCTAATGAGCAGTTCTTC
CDR3 protein: CASSLDPPGASNEQFF
clone size: NA
V gene: TRBV7-9
D gene: NA
J gene: TRBJ2-1

CDR3 DNA: TGTGCCTGGAGTGGGGTTCCGAATAGCAATCAGCCCCAGCATTTT
CDR3 protein: CAWSGVPNSNQPQHF
clone size: NA
V gene: TRBV30
D gene: NA
J gene: TRBJ1-5

CDR3 DNA: TGTGCCAGCAGCCGGGGACTACCGCCTAACAATGAGCAGTTCTTC
CDR3 protein: CASSRGLPPNNEQFF
clone size: NA
V gene: TRBV7-6
D gene: TRBD2
J gene: TRBJ2-1

CDR3 DNA: TGTGCCAGCAGTCTCGAACCAATCAATGAGCAGTTCTTC
CDR3 protein: CASSLEPINEQFF
clone size: NA
V gene: TRBV2
D gene: NA
J gene: TRBJ2-1

CDR3 DNA: TGTGCCAGCAGCTCCCCCCAGGGCAACTATGGCTACACCTTC
CDR3 protein: CASSSPQGNYGYTF
clone size: NA
V gene: TRBV5-4
D gene: NA
J gene: TRBJ1-2

CDR3 DNA: TGTGCCAGCAGAGATTGGGGACTTTTGAACACCGGGGAGCTGTTTTTT
CDR3 protein: CASRDWGLLNTGELFF
clone size: few
V gene: TRBV25-1
D gene: NA
J gene: TRBJ2-2

CDR3 DNA: TGTGCCAGCAGCAAGCTGACAGGGTACTACAATGAGCAGTTCTTC
CDR3 protein: CASSKLTGYYNEQFF
clone size: NA
V gene: TRBV21-1
D gene: NA
J gene: TRBJ2-1

CDR3 DNA: TGTGCCTGGAGGGAGACGGGCGACAATGAGCAGTTCTTC
CDR3 protein: CAWRETGDNEQFF
clone size: NA
V gene: TRBV30
D gene: NA
J gene: TRBJ2-1

CDR3 DNA: TGTGCTAGTGGTTTGGTAGCCCAGGGAAAGGATGAGCAGTTCTTC
CDR3 protein: CASGLVAQGKDEQFF
clone size: NA
V gene: TRBV12-5
D gene: NA
J gene: TRBJ2-1